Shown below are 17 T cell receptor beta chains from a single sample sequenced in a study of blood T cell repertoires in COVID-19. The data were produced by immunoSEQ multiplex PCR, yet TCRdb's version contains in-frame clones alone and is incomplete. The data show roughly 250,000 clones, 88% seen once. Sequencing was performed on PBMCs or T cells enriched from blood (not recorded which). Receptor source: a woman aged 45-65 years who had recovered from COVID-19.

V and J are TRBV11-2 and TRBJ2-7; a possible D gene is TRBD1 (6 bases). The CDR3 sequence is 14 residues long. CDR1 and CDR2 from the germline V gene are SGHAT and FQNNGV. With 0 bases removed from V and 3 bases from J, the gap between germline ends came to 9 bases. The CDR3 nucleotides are TGTGCCAGCAGCTTAGAACAACAGGGCTACGAGCAGTACTTC. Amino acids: CASSLEQQGYEQYF.

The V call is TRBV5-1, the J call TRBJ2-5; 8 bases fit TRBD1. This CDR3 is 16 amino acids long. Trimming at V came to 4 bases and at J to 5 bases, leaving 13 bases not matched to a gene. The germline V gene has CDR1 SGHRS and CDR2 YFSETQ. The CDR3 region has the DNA TGCGCCAGCAGCCGAGAAGGGACAGGTAGGACCGAGACCCAGTACTTC. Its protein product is CASSREGTGRTETQYF.

CDR3 DNA sequence: TGTGCCAGCAGCTTAGGGGCTGGAAACACCATATATTTT. It yields the protein CASSLGAGNTIYF. The chain carries TRBV5-4 and TRBJ1-3; weak D call: TRBD1 (5 bases). The CDR3 is 13 amino acids. The V end lost 2 bases, the J end lost 2 bases, and 5 bases lay between the germline ends. Germline V CDR1 and CDR2: SGHNT, YYREEE (reference sequence).

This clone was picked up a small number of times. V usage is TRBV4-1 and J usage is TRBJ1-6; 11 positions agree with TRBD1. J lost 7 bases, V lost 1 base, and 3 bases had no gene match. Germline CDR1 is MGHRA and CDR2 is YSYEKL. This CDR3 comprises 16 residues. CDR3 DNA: TGCGCCAGCAGCCAAGCTGGGACAGGGGGGAATTCACCCCTCCACTTT. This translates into CASSQAGTGGNSPLHF.

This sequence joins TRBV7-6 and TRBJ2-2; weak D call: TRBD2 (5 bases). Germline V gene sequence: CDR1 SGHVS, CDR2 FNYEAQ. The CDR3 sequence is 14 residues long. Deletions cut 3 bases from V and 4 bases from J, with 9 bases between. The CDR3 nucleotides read TGTGCCAGCAGCTTGGCCGGGGTCACCGGGGAGCTGTTTTTT. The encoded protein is CASSLAGVTGELFF.

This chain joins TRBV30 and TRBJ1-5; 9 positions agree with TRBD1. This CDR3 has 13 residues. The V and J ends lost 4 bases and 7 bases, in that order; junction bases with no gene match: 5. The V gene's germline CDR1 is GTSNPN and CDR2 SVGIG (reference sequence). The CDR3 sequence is CAWTPDRGQPQHF. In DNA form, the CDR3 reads TGTGCCTGGACCCCGGACAGGGGCCAGCCCCAGCATTTT.

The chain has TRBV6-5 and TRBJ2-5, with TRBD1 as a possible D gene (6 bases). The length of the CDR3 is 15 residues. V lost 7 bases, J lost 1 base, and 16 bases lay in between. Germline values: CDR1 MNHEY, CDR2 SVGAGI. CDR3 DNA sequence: TGTGCCAGCAATCGGGACATCGGGTTCCAAGAGACCCAGTACTTC. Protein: CASNRDIGFQETQYF.

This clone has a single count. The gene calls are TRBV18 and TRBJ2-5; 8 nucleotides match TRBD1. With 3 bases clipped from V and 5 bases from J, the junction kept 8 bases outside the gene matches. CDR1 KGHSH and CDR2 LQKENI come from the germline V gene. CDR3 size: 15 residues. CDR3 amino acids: CASSPRTGIAETQYF. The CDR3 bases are TGTGCCAGCTCACCTCGGACAGGGATAGCGGAGACCCAGTACTTC.

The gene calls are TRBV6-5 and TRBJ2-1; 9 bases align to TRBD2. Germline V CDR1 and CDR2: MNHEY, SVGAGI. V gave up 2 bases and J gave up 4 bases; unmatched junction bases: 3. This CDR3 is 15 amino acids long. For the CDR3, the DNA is TGTGCCAGCAGTTACGGGACTAGCTTTTACAATGAGCAGTTCTTC. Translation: CASSYGTSFYNEQFF.

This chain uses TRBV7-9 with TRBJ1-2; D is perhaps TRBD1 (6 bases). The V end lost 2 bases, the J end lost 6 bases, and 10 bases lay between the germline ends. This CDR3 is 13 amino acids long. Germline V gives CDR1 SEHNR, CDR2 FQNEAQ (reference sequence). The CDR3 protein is CASSLQGKDGYTF. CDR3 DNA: TGTGCCAGCAGCTTACAGGGGAAGGATGGCTACACCTTC.

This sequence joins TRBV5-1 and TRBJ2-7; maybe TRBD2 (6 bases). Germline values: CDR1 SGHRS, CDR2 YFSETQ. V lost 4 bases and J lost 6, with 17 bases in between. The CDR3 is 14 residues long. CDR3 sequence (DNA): TGCGCCAGCAGCCCCAGAGGAGGGGCCGGCGAGCAGTACTTC. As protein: CASSPRGGAGEQYF.

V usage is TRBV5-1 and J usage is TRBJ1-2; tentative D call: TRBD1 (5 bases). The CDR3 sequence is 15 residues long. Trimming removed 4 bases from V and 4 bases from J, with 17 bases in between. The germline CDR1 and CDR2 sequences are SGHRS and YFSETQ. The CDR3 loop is CASSSGEGKVYGYTF. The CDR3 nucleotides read TGCGCCAGCAGCAGCGGGGAGGGGAAGGTCTATGGCTACACCTTC.

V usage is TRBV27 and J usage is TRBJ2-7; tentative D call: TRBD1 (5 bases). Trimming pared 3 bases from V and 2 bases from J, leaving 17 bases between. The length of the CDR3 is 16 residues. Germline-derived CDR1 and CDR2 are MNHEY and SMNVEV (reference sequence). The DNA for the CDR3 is TGTGCCAGCAGTTTTAGGGTGGGCAGGGCGGCCTACGAGCAGTACTTC. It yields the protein CASSFRVGRAAYEQYF.

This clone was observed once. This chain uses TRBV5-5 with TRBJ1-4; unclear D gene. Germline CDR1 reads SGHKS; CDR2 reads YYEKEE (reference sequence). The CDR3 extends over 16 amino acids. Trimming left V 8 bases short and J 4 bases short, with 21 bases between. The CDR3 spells CASRVGRKEFNEKLFF. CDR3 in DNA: TGTGCCAGTAGAGTGGGCAGGAAGGAATTTAATGAAAAACTGTTTTTT.

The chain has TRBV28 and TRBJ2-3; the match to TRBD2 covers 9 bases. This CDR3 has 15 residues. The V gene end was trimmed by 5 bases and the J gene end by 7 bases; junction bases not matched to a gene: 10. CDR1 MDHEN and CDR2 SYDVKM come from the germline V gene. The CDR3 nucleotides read TGTGCCAGCAGTCTAGCGGGGACCGCGGGGAATACGCAGTATTTT. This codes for CASSLAGTAGNTQYF.

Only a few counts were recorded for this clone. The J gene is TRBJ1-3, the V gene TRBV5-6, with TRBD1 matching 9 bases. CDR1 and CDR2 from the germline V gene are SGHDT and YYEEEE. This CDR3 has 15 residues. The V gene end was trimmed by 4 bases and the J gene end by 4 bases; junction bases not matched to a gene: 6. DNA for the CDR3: TGTGCCAGCAGCGCACAGGGGGCTTCGGGAAACACCATATATTTT. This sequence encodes CASSAQGASGNTIYF.

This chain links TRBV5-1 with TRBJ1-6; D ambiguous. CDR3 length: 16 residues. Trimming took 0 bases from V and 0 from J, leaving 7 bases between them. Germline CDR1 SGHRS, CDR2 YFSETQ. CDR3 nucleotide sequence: TGCGCCAGCAGCTTGGACTGGAGCTCCTATAATTCACCCCTCCACTTT. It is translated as CASSLDWSSYNSPLHF.